Each of the 24 T cell receptor beta chains below was sequenced from the same sample in a study of T cells in women clearing cervical HPV infection. Only in-frame clones appear in the TCRdb table, and some are missing; sequencing was by immunoSEQ multiplex PCR. Its listing shows about 32,000 clones. Sequenced: blood buffy coat. The receptors here all came from a woman between 18 and 70 years old with a cervical HPV16 infection that either progressed to CIN3+ or cleared (not recorded which).

About this clone itself: The read finishes 3 residues shy of the CDR3 end, and the germline J gene is used to complete it. The chain carries TRBV30 and TRBJ2-7, with 9 bases that match TRBD1. Germline V lookup: CDR1 GTSNPN, CDR2 SVGIG (reference sequence). This CDR3 contains 15 residues. V was pared by 2 bases and J by 0 bases, with 5 bases of the junction left unmatched. CDR3 DNA, as far as it was read: TGTGCCTGGAGTATGGGACAGGGAAGCTCCTACGAG. It encodes CAWSMGQGSSYE. The entire CDR3 protein is CAWSMGQGSSYEQYF.

A remark on this clone: The CDR3 end is not reached by the read, which stops 3 residues before it; the germline J gene fills it in. This chain connects TRBV5-1 to TRBJ2-5, with D perhaps TRBD1 (6 bases). The CDR3 is 15 amino acids. Germline V gene sequence: CDR1 SGHRS, CDR2 YFSETQ. Incomplete CDR3 DNA: TGCGCCAGCAGCTTGGTAAGAGGGGACACAGATACC. This sequence encodes CASSLVRGDTDT. The complete CDR3 protein is CASSLVRGDTDTQYF.

With respect to this clone: The missing CDR3 end, 3 residues past where the read stops, is filled in from the germline J gene. The chain links TRBV30 to TRBJ1-4; D is uncertain. Germline V lookup: CDR1 GTSNPN, CDR2 SVGIG (reference sequence). The CDR3 length is 15 residues. CDR3 amino acids: CAWIRPGVFNSPLFF. The sequenced CDR3 bases are TGTGCCTGGATTCGGCCAGGCGTCTTCAATTCACCA.

To note about this clone: Sequencing ends 3 residues short of the CDR3 end; the germline J gene provides the rest. Additional DNA sequences in this sample encode the identical CDR3. J is TRBJ1-3 and V is TRBV18, with a possible D match to TRBD1 (5 bases). The CDR3 extends over 16 amino acids. Trimming stripped 3 bases from V and 0 bases from J, with 12 bases between. The germline gives CDR1 KGHSH, CDR2 LQKENI. CDR3 protein: CASSPLDTNSGNTIYF. The covered CDR3 bases are TGTGCCAGCTCACCGTTGGACACCAACTCTGGAAACACC.

Concerning this clone: The missing CDR3 end, 3 residues past where the read stops, is filled in from the germline J gene. J is TRBJ1-1 and V is TRBV11-3; 8 nucleotides agree with TRBD1. The CDR3 length is 14 residues. CDR1 is SGHNT, CDR2 YENEEA, per germline. V lost 5 bases, J lost 0 bases, and 2 bases stayed unmatched. The CDR3 bases that were read are TGTGCCAGCAGCCCGACAGGGGTGAACACTGAA. It yields the protein CASSPTGVNTE. The entire CDR3 sequence reads CASSPTGVNTEAFF. The full variable domain, rest sourced from reference TRBV11-3 and TRBJ1-1, is EAGVVQSPRYKIIEKKQPVAFWCNPISGHNTLYWYLQNLGQGPELLIRYENEEAVDDSQLPKDRFSAERLKGVDSTLKIQPAELGDSAVYLCASSPTGVNTEAFFGQGTRLTVV.

Of note for this clone: Read sequence stops 3 residues before the CDR3 end, and the germline J gene provides the missing end. Other DNA sequences from this sample encode an identical CDR3 as well. The chain employs TRBV19 and TRBJ2-2; D may be TRBD1 (5 bases). This CDR3 is 14 amino acids long. In germline, CDR1 is LNHDA, CDR2 SQIVND (reference sequence). The sequenced part of the CDR3 DNA is TGTGCCAGTAGTAGTCCAGGGAACAGTGAAAAG. Translated, it gives CASSSPGNSEK. In full, the CDR3 reads CASSSPGNSEKLFF.

Comment on this clone: The read ends 3 residues shy of where the CDR3 ends; the end is completed using the germline J gene. The chain couples TRBV12-3 or TRBV12-4 to TRBJ2-7, with 10 positions matching TRBD2. V lost 3 bases and J lost 2; bases outside the gene matches: 7. CDR3 length: 16 residues. The CDR3: CASSFRAGGVPYEQYF. Partial CDR3 DNA: TGTGCCAGCAGTTTCAGAGCGGGGGGGGTTCCCTACGAG.

In terms of frequency, this clone is medium-sized. The sequenced fragment ends 3 residues before the CDR3 boundary, so the rest is inferred from the germline J gene. This chain uses TRBV4-2 with TRBJ2-3; the match to TRBD2 covers 9 bases. V lost 4 bases and J lost 1; bases outside the gene matches: 18. The CDR3 has 20 residues. Germline values: CDR1 LGHNA, CDR2 YNFKEQ. The CDR3 DNA, read in part, is TGTGCCAGCAGCCTCGCTATACTTGCGGGGGGGCAGTCTGGCACAGATACG. This gives the protein CASSLAILAGGQSGTDT. The entire CDR3 sequence reads CASSLAILAGGQSGTDTQYF.

A word on this clone: The CDR3 end is not reached by the read, which stops 3 residues before it; the germline J gene fills it in. The chain is built from TRBV5-6 and TRBJ2-3; 7 bases agree with TRBD2. CDR1 and CDR2 from the germline V gene are SGHDT and YYEEEE. J lost 0 bases, V lost 4 bases, and 5 bases had no gene match. The CDR3 sequence is 15 residues long. The part of the CDR3 DNA that was read is TGTGCCAGCAGCCCCGGACTAGGTAGCACAGATACG. Translation: CASSPGLGSTDT. In full, the CDR3 reads CASSPGLGSTDTQYF.

Notes on this clone: The CDR3 is cut off 3 residues early in the read; its end comes from the germline J gene. The chain uses TRBV7-7 and TRBJ2-3, with a possible D match to TRBD2 (5 bases). CDR3 length equals 14 residues. Germline assignment: CDR1 SSHAT and CDR2 FNYEAQ (reference sequence). This chain's CDR3 is CASSPTGPGETQYF. The DNA read from the CDR3 is TGTGCCAGCAGCCCCACCGGACCCGGGGAGACG.

Turning to this clone: Read sequence stops 3 residues before the CDR3 end, and the germline J gene provides the missing end. V gene TRBV7-8 combines with J gene TRBJ2-2; D gene uncertain. The germline V gene encodes CDR1 SGHVS and CDR2 FQNEAQ. The CDR3 has 18 amino acids. The V end lost 6 bases, the J end lost 1 base, and 21 bases lay between the germline ends. The CDR3 spells CASSPLIGRRVNTGELFF. The DNA read from the CDR3 is TGTGCCAGCAGTCCCCTCATAGGCCGAAGGGTGAACACCGGGGAG.

As for this clone: The sequenced fragment ends 3 residues before the CDR3 boundary, so the rest is inferred from the germline J gene. V and J are TRBV14 and TRBJ2-1; maybe TRBD2 (5 bases). The CDR3 is made up of 18 amino acids. Germline assignment: CDR1 SGHDN and CDR2 FVKESK. The ends were cut back, 1 base at V and 2 bases at J, with 18 bases in the middle. The CDR3 protein is CASSQGVDNPGAYNEQFF. Partial CDR3 DNA: TGTGCCAGCAGCCAAGGGGTAGATAACCCCGGGGCCTACAATGAG.

On this clone: The read gets to within 3 residues of the CDR3 end, and the germline J gene fills in the rest. The chain uses TRBV10-2 and TRBJ2-1; 8 bases align to TRBD1. V lost 10 bases and J lost 5; bases outside the gene matches: 10. CDR1 is WSHSY, CDR2 SAAADI, per germline. This CDR3 has 14 amino acids. CDR3 DNA (partial): TGCGCCACCACCCTGGACAGGGTAAACAATGAG. It encodes CATTLDRVNNE. The entire CDR3 protein is CATTLDRVNNEQFF.

As to this clone: Sequencing ends 3 residues short of the CDR3 end; the germline J gene provides the rest. This sequence joins TRBV12-5 and TRBJ1-5, with no clear D. The germline V gene has CDR1 LGHNT and CDR2 FRNRAP. The CDR3 loop spans 12 amino acids. V was shortened by 5 bases and J by 5 bases, with 7 bases between the two germline ends. The CDR3 sequence is CASGQGHQPQHF. CDR3 DNA, as far as it was read: TGTGCTAGTGGTCAAGGGCATCAGCCC.

On this clone: Read data end 3 residues before the CDR3 end; the end is taken from the germline J gene. The V gene is TRBV20-1, the J gene TRBJ1-1; no definite D call. Germline V gene data show CDR1 as DFQATT and CDR2 as SNEGSKA (reference sequence). V was trimmed by 7 bases and J by 3 bases, leaving 21 bases between them. This CDR3 comprises 15 residues. The DNA read from the CDR3 is TGCAGTGGCTCCTTACTCCGGCGGGCCTACACTGAA. This encodes CSGSLLRRAYTE. The full CDR3 is CSGSLLRRAYTEAFF.

With respect to this clone: The CDR3 goes on 3 residues after the read ends, and that part is filled in from the germline J gene. The rearrangement joins TRBV18 to TRBJ1-6; weak D call: TRBD1 (6 bases). This CDR3 is built from 15 residues. V lost 3 bases and J 7 bases, leaving 13 bases between the germline ends. Germline V gene data show CDR1 as KGHSH and CDR2 as LQKENI. CDR3 bases read: TGTGCCAGCTCACCGGGGGGGGGCGTCAATTCACCC. Protein product: CASSPGGGVNSP. From start to end, the CDR3 is CASSPGGGVNSPLHF.

As regards this clone: With the read ending 3 residues before the CDR3 end, the germline J gene is used to fill in that end. The chain links TRBV5-8 to TRBJ2-3, with TRBD1 identical over 10 bases. The CDR3 totals 15 residues. CDR1 SGHTS and CDR2 YDEGEE come from the germline V gene. This CDR3 is CASTKTGTGAQPQYF. The part of the CDR3 DNA that was read is TGTGCCAGCACAAAAACGGGGACAGGGGCCCAGCCG.

For this clone: The read ends 3 residues shy of where the CDR3 ends; the end is completed using the germline J gene. The chain employs TRBV30 and TRBJ2-4; D perhaps matches TRBD1 (6 bases). Germline V gene lookup returns CDR1 GTSNPN and CDR2 SVGIG (reference sequence). CDR3 length equals 13 residues. The CDR3 sequence: CAWDARGRNGQYF. The CDR3 bases that were read are TGTGCCTGGGATGCCAGGGGAAGGAATGGT.

A note on this clone: The read gets to within 3 residues of the CDR3 end, and the germline J gene fills in the rest. This chain uses TRBV5-1 with TRBJ2-3; a weak D match, TRBD2 (5 bases). The V end was cut by 2 bases, the J end by 1 base, with 11 bases between. The CDR3 totals 15 residues. CDR1 and CDR2 from the germline V gene are SGHRS and YFSETQ. The DNA read from the CDR3 is TGCGCCAGCAGCTTACGAGCGGTCGGCACAGATACG. Encoded protein: CASSLRAVGTDT. The full CDR3 protein is CASSLRAVGTDTQYF.

Concerning this clone: The read finishes 3 residues shy of the CDR3 end, and the germline J gene is used to complete it. This chain connects TRBV12-5 to TRBJ1-1; D gene ambiguous. From germline, CDR1 is LGHNT and CDR2 FRNRAP. Trimming left V 8 bases short and J 0 bases short, with 10 bases between. The CDR3 spans 13 residues. The CDR3 bases that were read are TGTGCTAGTCACGACAAAATGAACACTGAA. Encoded protein: CASHDKMNTE. The full CDR3 protein reads CASHDKMNTEAFF.

Worth noting for this clone: The missing CDR3 end, 3 residues past where the read stops, is filled in from the germline J gene. This chain uses TRBV2 with TRBJ2-3; TRBD1 aligns across 11 bases. Losses at the gene ends were 5 bases for V and 5 bases for J; bases not matched to a gene: 6. The CDR3 runs 15 residues. Germline V gene data show CDR1 as SNHLY and CDR2 as FYNNEI. The sequenced CDR3 bases are TGTGCCAGCAGTTCGGACAGGGGGCTCGGAGATACG. This codes for CASSSDRGLGDT. The entire CDR3 is CASSSDRGLGDTQYF. Full variable domain (missing parts from reference TRBV2 and TRBJ2-3): EPEVTQTPSHQVTQMGQEVILRCVPISNHLYFYWYRQILGQKVEFLVSFYNNEISEKSEIFDDQFSVERPDGSNFTLKIRSTKLEDSAMYFCASSSDRGLGDTQYFGPGTRLTVL.

Concerning this clone: The CDR3 end is not reached by the read, which stops 3 residues before it; the germline J gene fills it in. This rearrangement joins TRBV5-4 to TRBJ1-6, with D tentatively TRBD1 (5 bases). Trimming left V 0 bases short and J 5 bases short, with 9 bases between. Germline V gene sequence: CDR1 SGHNT, CDR2 YYREEE (reference sequence). The CDR3 spans 15 residues. CDR3 amino acids: CASSLVGGDNSPLHF. The CDR3 bases that were read are TGTGCCAGCAGCTTGGTTGGAGGGGATAATTCACCC. Based on the CDR3 plus reference TRBV5-4 and TRBJ1-6, the full variable domain is ETGVTQSPTHLIKTRGQQVTLRCSSQSGHNTVSWYQQALGQGPQFIFQYYREEENGRGNFPPRFSGLQFPNYSSELNVNALELDDSALYLCASSLVGGDNSPLHFGNGTRLTVT.

Comments on this clone: The read comes to an end 3 residues before the CDR3 does, leaving the germline J gene to fill in the end. V and J are TRBV23-1 and TRBJ1-6, with D maybe TRBD1 (5 bases). TRBV23-1 is an open reading frame whose function is uncertain. This CDR3 has 16 amino acids. V lost 6 bases to trimming and J lost 9 bases, with 21 bases between them. The part of the CDR3 DNA that was read is TGCGCCAGCAGCCGACATGACGCGGGCGGGGGTTCACCC. Translated: CASSRHDAGGGSP. The whole CDR3 reads CASSRHDAGGGSPLHF.

Regarding this clone: The read stops 3 residues short of the end of the CDR3; the missing end is completed from the germline J gene. The chain couples TRBV19 to TRBJ2-2, with unresolved D. This CDR3 has 13 amino acids. From germline, CDR1 is LNHDA and CDR2 SQIVND (reference sequence). The CDR3 sequence: CASTSQAGAKLFF. CDR3 DNA, as far as it was read: TGTGCCAGTACATCGCAGGCAGGAGCAAAG.